This T cell receptor beta chain was profiled in a study of CXCR3-negative and CXCR3-positive naive CD8 T cells. Through 5' RACE with UMI labels, the TRB cDNA libraries were prepared. TCRdb reanalyzed the 5' RACE reads and collapses them to one entry per CDR3 protein, without DNA. The sample includes some 40,000 distinct CDR3 sequences. Findings and limits, study-wide: The study inferred TCR strength from TRB CDR3 properties and found comparable surface CD5 between naive subsets.

Note on this clonotype: Its specificity is not known.

This CDR3 comprises 15 residues. Germline V CDR1 and CDR2: MNHEY, SVGAGI. The J gene is TRBJ2-3, the V gene TRBV6-5; TCRdb designates TRBD1, a call that cannot be tested without DNA. The sample was memory CD8+ T cells from blood. The sequence was collected from a human donor in good health. Some clones in this sample may be carry-over from other donors' samples. CDR3 protein: CASSPTTGYTDTQYF.